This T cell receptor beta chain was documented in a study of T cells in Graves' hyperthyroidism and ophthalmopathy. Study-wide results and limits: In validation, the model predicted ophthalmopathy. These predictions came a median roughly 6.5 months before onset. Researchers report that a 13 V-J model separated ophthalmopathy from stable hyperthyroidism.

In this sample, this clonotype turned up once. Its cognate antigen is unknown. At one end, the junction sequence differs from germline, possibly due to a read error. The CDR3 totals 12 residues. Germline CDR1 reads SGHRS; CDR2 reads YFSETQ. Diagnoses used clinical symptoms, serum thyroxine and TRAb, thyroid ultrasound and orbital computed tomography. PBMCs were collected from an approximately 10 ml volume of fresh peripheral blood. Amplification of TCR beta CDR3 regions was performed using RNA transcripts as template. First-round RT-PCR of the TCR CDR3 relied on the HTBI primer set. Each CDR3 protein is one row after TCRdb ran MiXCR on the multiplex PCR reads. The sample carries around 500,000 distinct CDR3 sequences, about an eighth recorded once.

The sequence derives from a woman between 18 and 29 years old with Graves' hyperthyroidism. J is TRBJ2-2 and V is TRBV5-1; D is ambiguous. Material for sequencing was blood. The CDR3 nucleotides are TGCACCAGCAGCTTAAACACCGGGGAGCTGTTTTTT. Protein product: CTSSLNTGELFF.